The next 26 T cell receptor beta chains were all read from a single sample in a study of blood T cell repertoires in COVID-19. Profiling relied on immunoSEQ multiplex PCR, and the TCRdb table lists in-frame clones only, not all of them. The profile covers over 350,000 clones, with 70% to 90% appearing a single time and 0.9% to 1.5% taken by the ten largest. Sequencing used PBMCs or T cells enriched from blood (not recorded which). The source is a woman aged 18-35 years who had recovered from COVID-19.

The rearrangement links TRBV10-3 to TRBJ1-1, with a possible D match to TRBD1 (6 bases). Germline values: CDR1 ENHRY, CDR2 SYGVKD. Trimming took off 10 bases at V and 1 base at J, with 13 bases between the two ends. This CDR3 region has 13 residues. CDR3 DNA: TGTGCCACCACGGGGGGGGCGAACACTGAAGCTTTCTTT. It yields the protein CATTGGANTEAFF.

This rearrangement joins TRBV25-1 to TRBJ2-5; 10 positions match TRBD1. The CDR3 is 14 amino acids. V shed 8 bases and J 5 bases; nucleotides not matched to a gene: 8. Germline V gene lookup returns CDR1 MGHDK and CDR2 SYGVNS. The CDR3 DNA reads as TGTGCCAGCCGGGGACAGGGGAATAGGGAGACCCAGTACTTC. Translation gives CASRGQGNRETQYF.

This clone was counted a single time. Germline and junction disagree at one end, which may indicate a read error. V usage is TRBV6-5 and J usage is TRBJ1-2, with 8 bases that match TRBD1. The CDR3 is made up of 13 amino acids. Germline V gene sequence: CDR1 MNHEY, CDR2 SVGAGI. The CDR3 DNA sequence: TGTGCCAGCAGCGTCACCGGGACAGGCACATCCTCCTTC. Protein product: CASSVTGTGTSSF.

This clone was found once. The V call is TRBV28, the J call TRBJ1-4; D is possibly TRBD1 (6 bases). Germline V CDR1 and CDR2: MDHEN, SYDVKM. The CDR3 has 13 residues. V lost 5 bases and J 8 bases, leaving 12 bases between the germline ends. CDR3 in amino acids: CASSVRGGEKLFF. DNA of the CDR3: TGTGCCAGCAGTGTCAGAGGGGGAGAAAAACTGTTTTTT.

The chain combines TRBV4-2 with TRBJ2-7; D is perhaps TRBD2 (5 bases). Germline V gives CDR1 LGHNA, CDR2 YNFKEQ. CDR3 size: 14 residues. Trimming stripped 1 base from V and 5 bases from J, with 12 bases between. DNA of the CDR3: TGTGCCAGCAGCCAAGGGACTTCGGAGGACGAGCAGTACTTC. It encodes CASSQGTSEDEQYF.

This chain uses TRBV7-2 with TRBJ2-1; 7 positions match TRBD1. CDR3 length equals 15 residues. CDR1 SGHTA and CDR2 FQGNSA come from the germline V gene. V lost 3 bases, J lost 2 bases, and 4 bases stayed unmatched. The CDR3 loop reads CASSFTGVAYNEQFF. For the CDR3, the DNA is TGTGCCAGCAGCTTTACAGGGGTGGCCTACAATGAGCAGTTCTTC.

In its sample, this clone was seen once. V usage is TRBV7-2 and J usage is TRBJ1-6; D is uncertain. V lost 1 base to trimming and J lost 5 bases, with 12 bases between them. This CDR3 contains 16 residues. From germline, CDR1 is SGHTA and CDR2 FQGNSA. The CDR3 DNA is TGTGCCAGCAGCTTAGAGCGGCAACCGAATAATTCACCCCTCCACTTT. This sequence encodes CASSLERQPNNSPLHF.

This CDR3 is CASSPDRVSPYNEQFF. The CDR3 DNA follows: TGTGCCAGCAGCCCCGACAGGGTCTCCCCCTACAATGAGCAGTTCTTC. The rearrangement joins TRBV28 to TRBJ2-1; 7 nucleotides align to TRBD1. Germline CDR1 reads MDHEN; CDR2 reads SYDVKM. V was clipped by 6 bases and J by 2 bases; unmatched bases: 10. The CDR3 length is 16 residues.

V gene TRBV2 combines with J gene TRBJ1-3; D call uncertain. This CDR3 contains 14 residues. The V and J ends lost 3 bases and 4 bases respectively, with 10 bases between them. From germline, CDR1 is SNHLY and CDR2 FYNNEI. The CDR3 sequence is CASSERTYGNTIYF. CDR3 nucleotide sequence: TGTGCCAGCAGTGAGAGGACTTACGGAAACACCATATATTTT.

This chain uses TRBV30 with TRBJ2-3; 8 bases match TRBD2. This CDR3 has 17 residues. Trimming took 3 bases from V and 3 from J; bases not matched to a gene: 14. Germline CDR1 reads GTSNPN; CDR2 reads SVGIG (reference sequence). The CDR3 loop is CAWSATGLAWATDTQYF. DNA for the CDR3: TGTGCCTGGAGCGCAACCGGACTAGCTTGGGCGACAGATACGCAGTATTTT. The full variable domain, in which reference TRBV30 and TRBJ2-3 provide the parts outside the CDR3, is SQTIHQWPATLVQPVGSPLSLECTVEGTSNPNLYWYRQAAGRGLQLLFYSVGIGQISSEVPQNLSASRPQDRQFILSSKKLLLSDSGFYLCAWSATGLAWATDTQYFGPGTRLTVL.

This chain joins TRBV4-1 and TRBJ2-2; possibly TRBD1 for D (5 bases). V gave up 2 bases and J gave up 2 bases, with 15 bases separating them. The CDR3 runs 17 residues. CDR1 is MGHRA, CDR2 YSYEKL, per germline. The CDR3 DNA reads as TGCGCCAGCAGCCAAACCCCCGGACACCTTAACACCGGGGAGCTGTTTTTT. The encoded protein is CASSQTPGHLNTGELFF.

The V and J genes are TRBV5-1 and TRBJ2-2; D remains ambiguous. CDR3 length: 15 amino acids. The V gene lost 4 bases and the J gene lost 5 bases, with 15 bases spanning the gap. Germline CDR1 reads SGHRS; CDR2 reads YFSETQ. This chain's CDR3 is CASSQSKSHTGELFF. The CDR3 DNA follows: TGCGCCAGCAGCCAAAGTAAGAGTCATACCGGGGAGCTGTTTTTT.

Of note for this clone: The sample has other DNA sequences that encode this CDR3 too. The chain joins TRBV5-1 to TRBJ1-1, with D perhaps matching TRBD1 (6 bases). The CDR3 extends over 14 amino acids. Germline V gene lookup returns CDR1 SGHRS and CDR2 YFSETQ. Between the trimmed V and J ends, which lost 0 bases and 4 bases, there was a span of 10 bases. CDR3 sequence: CASSLAGGPTEAFF. CDR3 nucleotide sequence: TGCGCCAGCAGCTTGGCCGGGGGGCCCACTGAAGCTTTCTTT.

The rearrangement uses TRBV5-5 and TRBJ2-7, with 9 bases matching TRBD1. CDR1 and CDR2 (germline): SGHKS, YYEKEE (reference sequence). V shed 3 bases, J shed 1 base, and the junction held 5 bases outside the gene matches. This CDR3 region has 15 residues. This CDR3 reads CASSWGGTGSYEQYF. Here the CDR3 DNA reads TGTGCCAGCAGCTGGGGTGGGACAGGGTCCTACGAGCAGTACTTC.

This clone was counted a single time. V usage is TRBV2 and J usage is TRBJ2-3; D perhaps matches TRBD2 (5 bases). CDR3 size: 16 residues. Germline values: CDR1 SNHLY, CDR2 FYNNEI. The germline V and J ends were trimmed by 4 bases and 0 bases, with 14 bases remaining between them. The CDR3 DNA sequence: TGTGCCAGCAGTGGGCTGGACTCAACTAGCACAGATACGCAGTATTTT. It is translated as CASSGLDSTSTDTQYF.

Points on this clone: An end of the junction does not agree with germline; a read error may underlie this. The chain uses TRBV28 and TRBJ1-2, with D unclear. The CDR3 contains 13 residues. Germline assignment: CDR1 MDHEN and CDR2 SYDVKM. The CDR3 here is CASSLNRRQALLF. CDR3 coding DNA: TGTGCCAGCAGTTTAAATCGGAGGCAGGCCTTACTTTTC.

This clone was recorded only once. This chain joins TRBV27 and TRBJ2-5; 7 nucleotides agree with TRBD1. CDR3 length: 14 residues. Germline CDR1 is MNHEY and CDR2 is SMNVEV (reference sequence). The J segment lost 5 bases and the V segment lost 4 bases, leaving 7 bases of the junction unmatched. Here the CDR3 reads CASSWDSTGETQYF. The CDR3 nucleotides read TGTGCCAGCAGTTGGGACAGTACAGGGGAGACCCAGTACTTC.

The CDR3 reads CASSLLTGGSTDTQYF. The CDR3 coding sequence is TGTGCCAGCAGCTTATTGACGGGGGGGAGCACAGATACGCAGTATTTT. The V call is TRBV7-3, the J call TRBJ2-3; 8 bases are shared with TRBD2. The CDR3 loop spans 16 amino acids. With 2 bases clipped from V and 0 bases from J, the junction kept 4 bases outside the gene matches. Germline assignment: CDR1 SGHTA and CDR2 FQGTGA.

The genes are TRBV6-5 and TRBJ1-2; TRBD1 is a possible D gene (6 bases). This CDR3 is 15 amino acids long. Between the trimmed V and J ends, which lost 6 bases and 6 bases, there was a span of 20 bases. From germline, CDR1 is MNHEY and CDR2 SVGAGI. CDR3 coding DNA: TGTGCCAGCAGCCGATCCACAGGGCTCGTGAATGGCTACACCTTC. Protein product: CASSRSTGLVNGYTF.

V gene TRBV5-1 combines with J gene TRBJ2-3, with 14 bases that match TRBD2. The CDR3 extends over 19 amino acids. Germline CDR1 SGHRS, CDR2 YFSETQ. J lost 1 base, V lost 3 bases, and 10 bases had no gene match. The CDR3 DNA reads TGCGCCAGCAGCTGGAAAAGGGGACTAGCGGGGGTTCGCACAGATACGCAGTATTTT. Encoded protein: CASSWKRGLAGVRTDTQYF.

This chain links TRBV5-1 with TRBJ2-2; D possibly corresponds to TRBD1 (6 bases). Trimming took off 4 bases at V and 5 bases at J, with 9 bases between the two ends. CDR3 length: 13 residues. Germline CDR1 is SGHRS and CDR2 is YFSETQ. The CDR3 nucleotides are TGCGCCAGCAGCACCCAGGGGACCGGGGAGCTGTTTTTT. Translating gives CASSTQGTGELFF.

The rearrangement joins TRBV7-2 to TRBJ1-1; no clear D. This CDR3 is built from 13 residues. In germline, CDR1 is SGHTA, CDR2 FQGNSA. V lost 6 bases to trimming and J lost 5 bases, with 13 bases between them. The CDR3 spells CASSRQKFTEAFF. Written as DNA, the CDR3 is TGTGCCAGCAGTCGACAAAAGTTTACTGAAGCTTTCTTT. Full variable domain (rest looked up from reference TRBV7-2 and TRBJ1-1): GAGVSQSPSNKVTEKGKDVELRCDPISGHTALYWYRQSLGQGLEFLIYFQGNSAPDKSGLPSDRFSAERTGGSVSTLTIQRTQQEDSAVYLCASSRQKFTEAFFGQGTRLTVV.

The chain uses TRBV2 and TRBJ1-1; the D gene is possibly TRBD1 (6 bases). Germline V lookup: CDR1 SNHLY, CDR2 FYNNEI. V lost 6 bases, J lost 1 base, and 9 bases lay in between. The CDR3 has 13 amino acids. CDR3 protein: CASSGQPNTEAFF. The CDR3 DNA is TGTGCCAGCAGCGGACAGCCGAACACTGAAGCTTTCTTT.

This clone was seen only once. V usage is TRBV6-5 and J usage is TRBJ2-1; a possible D gene is TRBD1 (6 bases). Looked up from germline, CDR1 is MNHEY and CDR2 is SVGAGI. The CDR3 spans 13 residues. V dropped 6 bases and J dropped 5 bases, with 11 bases sitting between them. CDR3 protein: CASRRSGDNEQFF. In nucleotides, the CDR3 is TGTGCCAGCAGACGCTCAGGGGACAATGAGCAGTTCTTC.

J is TRBJ1-4 and V is TRBV5-6; TRBD1 aligns across 10 bases. CDR1 is SGHDT, CDR2 YYEEEE, per germline. With 3 bases clipped from V and 7 bases from J, the junction kept 6 bases outside the gene matches. This CDR3 contains 15 residues. For the CDR3, the DNA is TGTGCCAGCAGCTGGGGACAGGGGAAGAGTGAAAAACTGTTTTTT. It is translated as CASSWGQGKSEKLFF.

This chain connects TRBV6-5 to TRBJ2-3, with 10 bases aligning to TRBD1. The ends lost 0 bases at V and 7 bases at J; junction bases unmatched: 7. This CDR3 comprises 16 residues. Germline CDR1 MNHEY, CDR2 SVGAGI. CDR3 loop: CASSYSPGQGRHTQYF. CDR3 in DNA: TGTGCCAGCAGTTACTCGCCGGGACAGGGGCGGCATACGCAGTATTTT.